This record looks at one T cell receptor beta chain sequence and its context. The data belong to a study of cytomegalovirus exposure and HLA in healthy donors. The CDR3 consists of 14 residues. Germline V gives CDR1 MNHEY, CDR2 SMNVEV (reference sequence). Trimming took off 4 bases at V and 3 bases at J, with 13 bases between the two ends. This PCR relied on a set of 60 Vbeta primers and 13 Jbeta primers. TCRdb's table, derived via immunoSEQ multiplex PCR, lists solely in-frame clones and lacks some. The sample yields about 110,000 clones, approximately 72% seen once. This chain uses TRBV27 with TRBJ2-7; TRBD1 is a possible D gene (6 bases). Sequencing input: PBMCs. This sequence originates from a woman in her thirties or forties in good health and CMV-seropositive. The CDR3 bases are TGTGCCAGCAGTTCTCCGGGACACCTCTACGAGCAGTACTTC. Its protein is CASSSPGHLYEQYF.